This entry lists 4 T cell receptor beta chains sequenced from one sample in a study of T-cell memory formation after mild COVID-19 (dated by TCRdb to the early 2020s). The library was built by means of 5' RACE. Sequenced on an Illumina NovaSeq 6000. The public reads were run again by TCRdb, first through fastp at Q25 and then through MiXCR, and only productive beta chains were kept. CDR3 protein duplicates are merged, each entry listing the most common genes and DNA. Within this sample are 200,000 to 250,000 distinct CDR3 sequences, with about a sixth of them counted one time only. The top ten constitute around 3.7% of the sample. The sequenced sample consisted of PBMCs or a T cell subset sorted from them (not recorded which). The origin of the receptors is a man between 18 and 29 years old who had mild COVID-19 (a few samples of this study predate the infection). The sample titles of this study are shuffled in the database, so cell type and time point are left out; the donor was told from shared clones.

The gene calls are TRBV7-2 and TRBJ1-5; no reliable D call. Trimming shortened V by 1 base and J by 9 bases, and 7 bases separated the two germline ends. This CDR3 contains 12 residues. Germline V gene data show CDR1 as SGHTA and CDR2 as FQGNSA. The CDR3 reads CASSLDSAPQHF. Written as DNA, the CDR3 is TGTGCCAGCAGCTTAGATTCCGCGCCCCAGCATTTT.

Of note for this clonotype: The junction shows a germline mismatch at one end, possibly a read error. The rearrangement joins TRBV5-6 to TRBJ2-5, with D possibly matching TRBD1 (6 bases). CDR1 SGHDT and CDR2 YYEEEE come from the germline V gene. The CDR3 covers 13 residues. The CDR3 DNA sequence: TGTGCCAGCAGCTTGGGATCGCCGGGGACATGGCACTTC. It is translated as CASSLGSPGTWHF.

This clonotype was found many times. The rearrangement links TRBV12-3 or TRBV12-4 to TRBJ1-5, with no clear D. The length of the CDR3 is 13 residues. Trimming left V 5 bases short and J 5 bases short, with 10 bases between. CDR3 in DNA: TGTGCCAGCAGTCCCGACATTTATCAGCCCCAGCATTTT. Translating it yields CASSPDIYQPQHF.

This clonotype has ten or more counts. V gene TRBV4-3 combines with J gene TRBJ2-1; 9 bases fit TRBD1. V was clipped by 4 bases and J by 8 bases; unmatched bases: 9. The CDR3 contains 15 residues. Germline lookup yields CDR1 LGHNA and CDR2 YSLEER. The CDR3 reads CASSLDRGSSYEQFF. Here the CDR3 DNA reads TGCGCCAGCAGCCTCGACAGGGGGTCTAGTTATGAGCAGTTCTTC.